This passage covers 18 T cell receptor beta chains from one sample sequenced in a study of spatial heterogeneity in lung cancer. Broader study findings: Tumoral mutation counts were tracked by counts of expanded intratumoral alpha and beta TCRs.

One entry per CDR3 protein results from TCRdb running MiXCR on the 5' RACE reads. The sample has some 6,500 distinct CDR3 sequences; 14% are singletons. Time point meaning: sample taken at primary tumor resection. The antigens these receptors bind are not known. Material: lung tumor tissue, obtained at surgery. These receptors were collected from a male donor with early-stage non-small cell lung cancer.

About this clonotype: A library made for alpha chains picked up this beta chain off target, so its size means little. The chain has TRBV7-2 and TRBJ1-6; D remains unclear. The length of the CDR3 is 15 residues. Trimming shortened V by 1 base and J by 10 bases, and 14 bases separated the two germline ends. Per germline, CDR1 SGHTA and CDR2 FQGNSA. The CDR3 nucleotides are TGTGCCAGCAGCTTAGAAGCCGCCTTAGGGTCACCCCTCCACTTT. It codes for CASSLEAALGSPLHF.

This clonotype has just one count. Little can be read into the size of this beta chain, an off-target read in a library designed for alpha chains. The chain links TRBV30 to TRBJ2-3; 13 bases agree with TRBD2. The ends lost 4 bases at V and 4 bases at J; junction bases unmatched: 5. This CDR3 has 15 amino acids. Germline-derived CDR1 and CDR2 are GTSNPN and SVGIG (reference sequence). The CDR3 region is CAWNELAGGPDTQYF. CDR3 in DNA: TGTGCCTGGAATGAACTAGCGGGAGGGCCAGATACGCAGTATTTT. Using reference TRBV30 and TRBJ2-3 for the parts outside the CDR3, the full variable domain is SQTIHQWPATLVQPVGSPLSLECTVEGTSNPNLYWYRQAAGRGLQLLFYSVGIGQISSEVPQNLSASRPQDRQFILSSKKLLLSDSGFYLCAWNELAGGPDTQYFGPGTRLTVL.

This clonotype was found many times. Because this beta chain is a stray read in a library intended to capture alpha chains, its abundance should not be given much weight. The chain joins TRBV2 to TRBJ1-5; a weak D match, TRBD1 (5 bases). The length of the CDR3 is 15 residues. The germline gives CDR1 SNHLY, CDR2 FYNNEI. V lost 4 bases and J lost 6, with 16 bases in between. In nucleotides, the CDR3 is TGTGCCAGCAGTGCGGGCAGGGAAGGAAGTCAGCCCCAGCATTTT. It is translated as CASSAGREGSQPQHF.

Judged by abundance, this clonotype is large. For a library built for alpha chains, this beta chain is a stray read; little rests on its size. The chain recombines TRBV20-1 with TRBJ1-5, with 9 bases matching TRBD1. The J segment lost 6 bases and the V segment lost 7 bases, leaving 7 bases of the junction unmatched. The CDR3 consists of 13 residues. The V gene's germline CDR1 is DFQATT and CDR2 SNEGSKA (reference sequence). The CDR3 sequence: CSVPDRGGQPQHF. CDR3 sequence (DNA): TGCAGTGTCCCCGACAGGGGGGGTCAGCCCCAGCATTTT.

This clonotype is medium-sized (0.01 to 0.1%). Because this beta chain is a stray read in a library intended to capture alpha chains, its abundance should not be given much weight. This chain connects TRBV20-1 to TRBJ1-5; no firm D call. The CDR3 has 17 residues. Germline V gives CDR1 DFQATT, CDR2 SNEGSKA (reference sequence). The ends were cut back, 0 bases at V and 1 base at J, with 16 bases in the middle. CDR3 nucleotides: TGCAGTGCTAGAGACGAGAGCGGTCGGCGGAGCAATCAGCCCCAGCATTTT. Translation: CSARDESGRRSNQPQHF.

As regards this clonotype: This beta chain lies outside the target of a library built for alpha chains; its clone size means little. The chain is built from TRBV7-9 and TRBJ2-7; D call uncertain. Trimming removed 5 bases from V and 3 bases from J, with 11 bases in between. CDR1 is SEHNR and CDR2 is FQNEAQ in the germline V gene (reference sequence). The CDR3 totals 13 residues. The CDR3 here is CASSEGTFYEQYF. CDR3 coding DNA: TGTGCCAGCAGCGAAGGTACATTCTACGAGCAGTACTTC.

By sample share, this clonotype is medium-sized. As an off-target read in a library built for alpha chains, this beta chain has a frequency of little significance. CDR3 in amino acids: CASGMGLADADTQYF. In DNA, the CDR3 is TGTGCCAGCGGGATGGGGCTAGCGGACGCAGATACGCAGTATTTT. V usage is TRBV12-3 or TRBV12-4 and J usage is TRBJ2-3, with TRBD2 matching over 7 bases. V shed 8 bases and J 4 bases; nucleotides not matched to a gene: 12. The CDR3 contains 15 residues.

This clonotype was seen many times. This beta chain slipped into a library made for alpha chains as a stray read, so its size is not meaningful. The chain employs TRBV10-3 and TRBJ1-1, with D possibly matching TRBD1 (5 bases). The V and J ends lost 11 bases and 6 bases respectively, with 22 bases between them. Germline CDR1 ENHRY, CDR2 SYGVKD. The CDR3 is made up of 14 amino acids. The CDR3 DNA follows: TGTGCCTCAGGCAACAGCAGGGATTTGGCTGAAGCTTTCTTT. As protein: CASGNSRDLAEAFF.

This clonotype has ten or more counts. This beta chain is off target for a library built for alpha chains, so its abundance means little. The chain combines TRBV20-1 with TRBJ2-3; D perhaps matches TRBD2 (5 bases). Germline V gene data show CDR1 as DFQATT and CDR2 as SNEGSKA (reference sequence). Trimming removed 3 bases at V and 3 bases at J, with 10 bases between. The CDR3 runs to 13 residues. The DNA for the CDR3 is TGCAGTGCTAGTGGAGCGGCGACAGATACGCAGTATTTT. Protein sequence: CSASGAATDTQYF.

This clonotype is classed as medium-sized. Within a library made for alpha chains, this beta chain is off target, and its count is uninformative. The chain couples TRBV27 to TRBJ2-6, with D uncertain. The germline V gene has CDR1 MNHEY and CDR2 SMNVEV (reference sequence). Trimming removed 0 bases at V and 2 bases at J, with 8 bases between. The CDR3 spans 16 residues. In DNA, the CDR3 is TGTGCCAGCAGTTTATCTGGGCAGCCTGGGGCCAACGTCCTGACTTTC. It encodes CASSLSGQPGANVLTF.

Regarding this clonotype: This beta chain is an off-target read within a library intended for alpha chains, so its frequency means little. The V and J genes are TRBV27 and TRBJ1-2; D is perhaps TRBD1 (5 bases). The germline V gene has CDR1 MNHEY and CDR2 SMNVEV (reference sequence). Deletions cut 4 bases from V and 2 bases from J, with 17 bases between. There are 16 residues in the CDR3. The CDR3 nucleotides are TGTGCCAGCAGTTCCCCGAGGCAGGGTTTCAACTATGGCTACACCTTC. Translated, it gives CASSSPRQGFNYGYTF.

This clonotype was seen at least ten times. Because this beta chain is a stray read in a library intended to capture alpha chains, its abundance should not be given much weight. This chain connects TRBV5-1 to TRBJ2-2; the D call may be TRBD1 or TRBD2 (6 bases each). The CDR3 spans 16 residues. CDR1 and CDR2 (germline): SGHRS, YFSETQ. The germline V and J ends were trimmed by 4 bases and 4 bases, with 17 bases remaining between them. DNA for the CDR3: TGCGCCAGCAGCGCTCCGGGACTCAGGGGCACCGGGGAGCTGTTTTTT. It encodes CASSAPGLRGTGELFF. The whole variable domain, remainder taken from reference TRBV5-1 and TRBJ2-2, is KAGVTQTPRYLIKTRGQQVTLSCSPISGHRSVSWYQQTPGQGLQFLFEYFSETQRNKGNFPGRFSGRQFSNSRSEMNVSTLELGDSALYLCASSAPGLRGTGELFFGEGSRLTVL.

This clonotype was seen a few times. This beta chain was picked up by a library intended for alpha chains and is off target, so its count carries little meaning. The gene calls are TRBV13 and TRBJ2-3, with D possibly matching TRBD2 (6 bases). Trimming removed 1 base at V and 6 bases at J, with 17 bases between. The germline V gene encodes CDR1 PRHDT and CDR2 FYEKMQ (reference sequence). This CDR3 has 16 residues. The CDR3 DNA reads TGTGCCAGCAGCTTAGCCAACTTGATTGCGGGGGATACGCAGTATTTT. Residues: CASSLANLIAGDTQYF.

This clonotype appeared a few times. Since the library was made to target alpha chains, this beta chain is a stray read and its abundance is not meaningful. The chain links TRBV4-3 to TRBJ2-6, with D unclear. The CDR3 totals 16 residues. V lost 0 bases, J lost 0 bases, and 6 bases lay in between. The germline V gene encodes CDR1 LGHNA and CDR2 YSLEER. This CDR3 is CASSQDTLSGANVLTF. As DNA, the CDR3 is TGCGCCAGCAGCCAAGATACCCTCTCTGGGGCCAACGTCCTGACTTTC.

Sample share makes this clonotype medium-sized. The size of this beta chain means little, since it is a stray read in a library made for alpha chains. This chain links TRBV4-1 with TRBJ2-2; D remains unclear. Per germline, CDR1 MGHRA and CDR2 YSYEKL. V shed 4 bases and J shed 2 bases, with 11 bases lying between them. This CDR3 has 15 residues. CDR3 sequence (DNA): TGCGCCAGCAGCCTCGGCCGCGGAAACACCGGGGAGCTGTTTTTT. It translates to CASSLGRGNTGELFF.

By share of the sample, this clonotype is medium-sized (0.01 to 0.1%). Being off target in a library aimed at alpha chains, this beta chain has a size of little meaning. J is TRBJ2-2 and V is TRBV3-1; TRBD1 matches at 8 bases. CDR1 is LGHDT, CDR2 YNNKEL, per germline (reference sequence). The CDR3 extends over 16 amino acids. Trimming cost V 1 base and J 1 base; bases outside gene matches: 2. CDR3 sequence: CASSQADRGNTGELFF. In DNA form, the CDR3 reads TGTGCCAGCAGCCAAGCTGACAGGGGGAACACCGGGGAGCTGTTTTTT. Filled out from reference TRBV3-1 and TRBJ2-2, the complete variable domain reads DTAVSQTPKYLVTQMGNDKSIKCEQNLGHDTMYWYKQDSKKFLKIMFSYNNKELIINETVPNRFSPKSPDKAHLNLHINSLELGDSAVYFCASSQADRGNTGELFFGEGSRLTVL.

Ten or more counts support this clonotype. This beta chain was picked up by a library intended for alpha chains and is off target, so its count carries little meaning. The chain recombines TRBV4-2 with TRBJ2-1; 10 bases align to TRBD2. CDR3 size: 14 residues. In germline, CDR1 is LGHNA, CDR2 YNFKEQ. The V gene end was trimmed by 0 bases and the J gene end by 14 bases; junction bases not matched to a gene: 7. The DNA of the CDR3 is TGTGCCAGCAGCCAAGAGGAGCGGGGGGGCCGGAAGTTCTTC. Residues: CASSQEERGGRKFF.

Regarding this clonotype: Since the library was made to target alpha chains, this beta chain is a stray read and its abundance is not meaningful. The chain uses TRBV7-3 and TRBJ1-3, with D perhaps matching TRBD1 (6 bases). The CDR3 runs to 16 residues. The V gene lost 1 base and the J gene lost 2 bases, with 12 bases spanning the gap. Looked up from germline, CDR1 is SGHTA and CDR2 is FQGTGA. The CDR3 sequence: CASSLNPQGTGNTIYF. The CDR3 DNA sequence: TGTGCCAGCAGCTTAAACCCCCAGGGGACTGGAAACACCATATATTTT.